Sequencing of this TCR beta chain was carried out in a study of T cell responses to AZD1222 COVID-19 vaccine. The CDR3 loop spans 11 amino acids. Germline V gene sequence: CDR1 MDHEN, CDR2 SYDVKM. Trimming removed 6 bases from V and 16 bases from J, with 16 bases in between. Profiled with immunoSEQ multiplex PCR; TCRdb holds only in-frame clones, not every one. The sample lists about 150,000 clones, about 90% occurring once. The chain recombines TRBV28 with TRBJ1-5, with D tentatively TRBD1 (5 bases). Sequencing was performed on peripheral blood, taken on day 0 of MenACWY control vaccination. The clonotype was recovered from an adult in good health. CDR3 residues: CASSHRRDQHF. In DNA form, the CDR3 reads TGTGCCAGCAGCCACCGACGGGACCAACATTTT.